This T cell receptor (beta chain) was identified during a study of blood T cell repertoires in COVID-19. Across the whole study: Acute-phase and convalescent COVID-19 samples originated in the United States, Italy and Spain. T cells, B-cell-depleted T cells, or PBMCs provided the cDNA or gDNA that served as material.

Original methodology: Scientists estimated how many nucleated cells there were by amplifying reference gene primers. Data came from immunoSEQ multiplex PCR; TCRdb stores just in-frame clones and leaves some out. The V and J calls and the clone size are those of that table, but D and trimming were determined from the DNA. Of 160,000 or so clones in the sample, about 89% were seen once. Between the trimmed V and J ends, which lost 5 bases and 0 bases, there was a span of 14 bases. Looked up from germline, CDR1 is SGHTA and CDR2 is FQGNSA. The CDR3 contains 15 residues. The source material was peripheral blood. The chain recombines TRBV7-2 with TRBJ2-7, with D tentatively TRBD1 (6 bases). The sequence derives from a man in his sixties with acute or convalescent COVID-19. The CDR3 is CASSLRDTNSYEQYF. The CDR3 bases are TGTGCCAGCAGCCTCAGGGACACTAACTCCTACGAGCAGTACTTC.